These 17 T cell receptor beta chains originate from one sample sequenced in a study of cytomegalovirus exposure and HLA in healthy donors. A multiplex PCR was run with 60 Vbeta primers and 13 Jbeta primers. Using immunoSEQ multiplex PCR, the repertoire was profiled, and TCRdb retains in-frame clones only, with some absent. The table has 140,000 or so clones, around two thirds seen once. Sample: PBMCs. The receptors were sampled from a man aged 18 to 30 in good health and CMV-seropositive.

The chain carries TRBV6-1 and TRBJ1-1, with a tentative D call TRBD1 (6 bases). Trimming removed 5 bases at V and 1 base at J, with 11 bases between. The CDR3 length is 14 residues. Germline V CDR1 and CDR2: MNHNS, SASEGT. Here the CDR3 reads CASSLGGANTEAFF. CDR3 DNA: TGTGCCAGCAGTCTGGGGGGGGCGAACACTGAAGCTTTCTTT.

The chain employs TRBV27 and TRBJ2-7, with D possibly TRBD2 on 6 matching bases. Germline V CDR1 and CDR2: MNHEY, SMNVEV (reference sequence). The CDR3 sequence is 16 residues long. Trimming removed 4 bases at V and 2 bases at J, with 18 bases between. The CDR3 nucleotides are TGTGCCAGCAGTTCCCCCAGGCTAGCGAACCCCTACGAGCAGTACTTC. This translates into CASSSPRLANPYEQYF.

V usage is TRBV19 and J usage is TRBJ2-7; TRBD1 aligns across 7 bases. Germline lookup yields CDR1 LNHDA and CDR2 SQIVND (reference sequence). The V segment lost 4 bases and the J segment 1 base; nucleotides outside the gene matches: 10. The CDR3 contains 16 residues. The CDR3 DNA reads as TGTGCCAGTAGTAACCCAGGCGTACAGGGGTCCTACGAGCAGTACTTC. The encoded protein is CASSNPGVQGSYEQYF.

The J gene is TRBJ2-7, the V gene TRBV2; 7 bases align to TRBD1. The CDR3 has 13 amino acids. Germline CDR1 reads SNHLY; CDR2 reads FYNNEI. V dropped 5 bases and J dropped 3; count of bases not matched to a gene: 4. CDR3 nucleotide sequence: TGTGCCAGCAGTAAGACAGGGAACTACGAGCAGTACTTC. This encodes CASSKTGNYEQYF.

V is TRBV7-2 and J is TRBJ1-1; 8 bases are a match to TRBD1. Germline loops: CDR1 SGHTA, CDR2 FQGNSA. The CDR3 sequence is 15 residues long. V was pared by 3 bases and J by 1 base, with 4 bases of the junction left unmatched. The CDR3 coding sequence is TGTGCCAGCAGCTTGCAGGGGGCAGGGAACACTGAAGCTTTCTTT. Protein: CASSLQGAGNTEAFF.

The J gene is TRBJ2-2, the V gene TRBV20-1, with D tentatively TRBD2 (5 bases). The V gene lost 3 bases and the J gene lost 6 bases, with 5 bases spanning the gap. Germline V gives CDR1 DFQATT, CDR2 SNEGSKA (reference sequence). This CDR3 has 11 residues. The CDR3 DNA sequence: TGCAGTGCTAGGCGGGCCGGGGAGCTGTTTTTT. This encodes CSARRAGELFF.

The chain combines TRBV28 with TRBJ1-3; D gene ambiguous. This CDR3 has 15 residues. Between the trimmed V and J ends, which lost 3 bases and 1 base, there was a span of 10 bases. Germline V gene data show CDR1 as MDHEN and CDR2 as SYDVKM. The CDR3 reads CASSFQVFSGNTIYF. The CDR3 region has the DNA TGTGCCAGCAGTTTTCAGGTCTTTTCTGGAAACACCATATATTTT.

This clone was counted only a few times. J is TRBJ1-2 and V is TRBV7-9; 9 bases map to TRBD1. The CDR3 is made up of 14 amino acids. Per germline, CDR1 SEHNR and CDR2 FQNEAQ (reference sequence). The ends lost 5 bases at V and 2 bases at J; junction bases unmatched: 3. The CDR3 region has the DNA TGTGCCAGCAGCCCCGACAGGGGGAACTATGGCTACACCTTC. This gives the protein CASSPDRGNYGYTF.

This clone was observed once. The genes are TRBV7-6 and TRBJ2-7, with D perhaps matching TRBD1 (6 bases). The V gene's germline CDR1 is SGHVS and CDR2 FNYEAQ. CDR3 length equals 15 residues. Trimming took 0 bases from V and 2 from J, leaving 11 bases between them. CDR3 region: CASSLARGLPYEQYF. The CDR3 nucleotides read TGTGCCAGCAGCTTAGCCAGGGGTTTACCCTACGAGCAGTACTTC.

The rearrangement joins TRBV19 to TRBJ1-2, with 7 bases matching TRBD1. Germline CDR1 LNHDA, CDR2 SQIVND (reference sequence). The CDR3 has 18 amino acids. The V and J ends lost 5 bases and 4 bases, in that order; junction bases with no gene match: 19. The CDR3 protein is CASSDAGTEGSDSYGYTF. CDR3 bases: TGTGCCAGTAGTGACGCCGGGACAGAGGGCTCAGATAGCTATGGCTACACCTTC.

The V and J genes are TRBV7-9 and TRBJ2-6, with D unresolved. Germline CDR1 is SEHNR and CDR2 is FQNEAQ (reference sequence). The CDR3 extends over 16 amino acids. The ends were cut back, 3 bases at V and 4 bases at J, with 13 bases in the middle. The CDR3 reads CASSFPRGAGANVLTF. The DNA for the CDR3 is TGTGCCAGCAGCTTCCCGAGAGGTGCCGGGGCCAACGTCCTGACTTTC.

This chain links TRBV10-1 with TRBJ1-1; possibly TRBD1 for D (5 bases). The length of the CDR3 is 11 residues. Germline-derived CDR1 and CDR2 are WNHNN and SYGVQD (reference sequence). V lost 4 bases to trimming and J lost 10 bases, with 10 bases between them. CDR3 sequence (DNA): TGCGCCAGCAGTGCCTCGGGACTAGCTTTCTTT. Translated: CASSASGLAFF.

The chain employs TRBV4-3 and TRBJ2-3, with 14 bases aligning to TRBD2. The J segment lost 3 bases and the V segment lost 6 bases, leaving 5 bases of the junction unmatched. From germline, CDR1 is LGHNA and CDR2 YSLEER. The CDR3 runs to 16 residues. CDR3 residues: CASSQGLAGVTDTQYF. The DNA for the CDR3 is TGCGCCAGCAGTCAGGGACTAGCGGGGGTAACAGATACGCAGTATTTT.

The chain carries TRBV2 and TRBJ1-5, with D maybe TRBD1 (5 bases). Germline V gene data show CDR1 as SNHLY and CDR2 as FYNNEI. V was shortened by 5 bases and J by 4 bases, with 18 bases between the two germline ends. The CDR3 has 16 residues. The CDR3 spells CASSPRRGGRNQPQHF. The DNA of the CDR3 is TGTGCCAGCAGTCCACGTAGGGGAGGACGGAATCAGCCCCAGCATTTT.

The genes are TRBV6-6 and TRBJ1-1; perhaps TRBD1 as D (6 bases). This CDR3 has 14 residues. V dropped 7 bases and J dropped 0 bases, with 12 bases sitting between them. CDR1 and CDR2 (germline): MNHNY, SVGAGI (reference sequence). The CDR3 coding sequence is TGTGCCAGCACCCGAGGGGGTATGAACACTGAAGCTTTCTTT. Protein: CASTRGGMNTEAFF.

The chain is built from TRBV11-2 and TRBJ2-3; the match to TRBD2 covers 11 bases. Germline assignment: CDR1 SGHAT and CDR2 FQNNGV. The CDR3 spans 17 residues. V gave up 5 bases and J gave up 5 bases; unmatched junction bases: 12. The CDR3 region is CASSPGADSGGGDTQYF. As DNA, the CDR3 is TGTGCCAGCAGCCCCGGGGCGGATAGCGGGGGGGGAGATACGCAGTATTTT.

This clone has just a few counts. The chain is built from TRBV5-1 and TRBJ1-1, with D perhaps matching TRBD1 (6 bases). CDR1 SGHRS and CDR2 YFSETQ come from the germline V gene. Trimming stripped 3 bases from V and 1 base from J, with 10 bases between. There are 14 residues in the CDR3. The DNA of the CDR3 is TGCGCCAGCAGCTCCGCGACAGGGAACACTGAAGCTTTCTTT. Amino acids: CASSSATGNTEAFF.